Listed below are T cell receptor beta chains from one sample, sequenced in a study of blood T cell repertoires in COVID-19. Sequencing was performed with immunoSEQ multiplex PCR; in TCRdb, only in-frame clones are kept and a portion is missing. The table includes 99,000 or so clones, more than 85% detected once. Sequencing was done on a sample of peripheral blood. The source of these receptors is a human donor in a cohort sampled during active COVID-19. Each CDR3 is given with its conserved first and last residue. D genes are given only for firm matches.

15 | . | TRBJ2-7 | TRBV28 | CASTPRGGERYEQYF | TGTGCCAGCACCCCGAGGGGGGGAGAGCGCTACGAGCAGTACTTC
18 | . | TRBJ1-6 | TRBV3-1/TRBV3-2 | CASSQDPRFDSYNSPLHF | TGTGCCAGCAGCCAAGACCCCCGGTTTGACTCCTATAATTCACCCCTCCACTTT
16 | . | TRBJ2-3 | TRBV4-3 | CASLQRAGTSTDTQYF | TGCGCCAGCCTCCAAAGGGCTGGGACTAGCACAGATACGCAGTATTTT
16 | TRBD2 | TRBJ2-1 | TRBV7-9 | CASSPSGGSSYNEQFF | TGTGCCAGCAGCCCTAGCGGGGGGAGCTCCTACAATGAGCAGTTCTTC
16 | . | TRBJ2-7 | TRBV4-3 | CASSQEEGDRPYEQYF | TGCGCCAGCAGCCAAGAAGAGGGCGACAGGCCCTACGAGCAGTACTTC
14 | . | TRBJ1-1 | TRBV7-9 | CASSLTNSGTEAFF | TGTGCCAGCAGCTTAACAAATTCGGGCACTGAAGCTTTCTTT
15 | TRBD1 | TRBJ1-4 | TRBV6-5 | CASSPLNTGDEKLFF | TGTGCCAGCAGCCCATTAAACACAGGGGATGAAAAACTGTTTTTT
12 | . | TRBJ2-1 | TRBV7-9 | CASHSPYNEQFF | TGTGCCAGCCACTCCCCATACAATGAGCAGTTCTTC
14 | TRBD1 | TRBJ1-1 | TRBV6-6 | CASSSQGADTEAFF | TGTGCCAGCAGTTCTCAGGGGGCGGACACTGAAGCTTTCTTT
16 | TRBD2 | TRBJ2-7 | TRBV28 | CASSDRLAGGPDEQYF | TGTGCCAGCAGTGACAGACTAGCGGGAGGGCCTGACGAGCAGTACTTC
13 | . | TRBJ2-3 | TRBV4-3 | CASSRGVIDTQYF | TGCGCCAGCAGCCGGGGAGTTATCGATACGCAGTATTTT
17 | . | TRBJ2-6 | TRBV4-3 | CASSQDRGSSGANVLTF | TGCGCCAGCAGCCAAGATCGAGGGTCTTCTGGGGCCAACGTCCTGACTTTC
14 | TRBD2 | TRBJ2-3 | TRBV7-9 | CASSRRGSADTQYF | TGTGCCAGCAGCCGTCGCGGGAGCGCAGATACGCAGTATTTT
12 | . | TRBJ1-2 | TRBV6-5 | CASSPDMYGYTF | TGTGCCAGCAGTCCAGACATGTATGGCTACACCTTC
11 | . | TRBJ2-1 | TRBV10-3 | CAISAGAGQFF | TGTGCCATCAGTGCGGGAGCGGGGCAGTTCTTC